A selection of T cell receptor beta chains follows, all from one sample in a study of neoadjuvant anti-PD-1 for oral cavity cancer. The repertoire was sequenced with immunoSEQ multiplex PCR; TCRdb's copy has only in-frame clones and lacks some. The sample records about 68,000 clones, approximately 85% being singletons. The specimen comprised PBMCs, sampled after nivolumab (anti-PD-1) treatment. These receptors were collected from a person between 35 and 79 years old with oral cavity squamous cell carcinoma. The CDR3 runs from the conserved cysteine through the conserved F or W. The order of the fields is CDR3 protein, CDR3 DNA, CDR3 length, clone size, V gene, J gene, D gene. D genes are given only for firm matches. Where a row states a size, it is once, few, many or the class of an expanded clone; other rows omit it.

CDR3: CASNTLAGANEQFF
DNA: TGTGCCAGCAACACGCTAGCGGGAGCTAATGAGCAGTTCTTC
length: 14
size: -
V: TRBV2
J: TRBJ2-1
D: TRBD2

CDR3: CASSLGAQNSYNEQFF
DNA: TGTGCTAGCAGCTTAGGGGCTCAGAACTCCTACAATGAGCAGTTCTTC
length: 16
size: -
V: TRBV7-7
J: TRBJ2-1
D: -

CDR3: CASRDRASEQYF
DNA: TGTGCCAGCAGAGACCGGGCAAGCGAGCAGTACTTC
length: 12
size: -
V: TRBV27
J: TRBJ2-7
D: -

CDR3: CASSLVGAGDNEQFF
DNA: TGTGCCAGCAGCTTGGTTGGGGCGGGGGACAATGAGCAGTTCTTC
length: 15
size: -
V: TRBV5-4
J: TRBJ2-1
D: TRBD2

CDR3: CASSSLAGLSYEQYF
DNA: TGTGCCAGCAGCTCCCTAGCGGGCCTTTCCTACGAGCAGTACTTC
length: 15
size: -
V: TRBV7-9
J: TRBJ2-7
D: TRBD2

CDR3: CASSLGTGVGYTF
DNA: TGTGCCAGCAGCTTAGGTACAGGGGTTGGCTACACCTTC
length: 13
size: few
V: TRBV7-8
J: TRBJ1-2
D: TRBD1

CDR3: CASSSIRTSGSNNEQFF
DNA: TGTGCCAGCAGCTCCATCCGGACTAGCGGGAGCAACAATGAGCAGTTCTTC
length: 17
size: -
V: TRBV11-2
J: TRBJ2-1
D: TRBD2

CDR3: CASSLGAGNTEAFF
DNA: TGTGCCAGCAGCTTGGGGGCCGGCAACACTGAAGCTTTCTTT
length: 14
size: -
V: TRBV5-4
J: TRBJ1-1
D: -

CDR3: CASSSGTQYF
DNA: TGTGCCAGCAGTTCCGGGACCCAGTACTTC
length: 10
size: -
V: TRBV6-6
J: TRBJ2-5
D: -

CDR3: CASSEALVADTQYF
DNA: TGTGCCAGCAGTGAAGCTCTAGTCGCAGATACGCAGTATTTT
length: 14
size: -
V: TRBV6-1
J: TRBJ2-3
D: -

CDR3: CASSGTANTGELFF
DNA: TGTGCCAGCAGCGGGACAGCTAACACCGGGGAGCTGTTTTTT
length: 14
size: -
V: TRBV2
J: TRBJ2-2
D: TRBD1

CDR3: CASSSRQGKTDTQYF
DNA: TGCGCCAGCAGCTCACGACAGGGCAAGACAGATACGCAGTATTTT
length: 15
size: -
V: TRBV5-1
J: TRBJ2-3
D: TRBD1

CDR3: CASINPGSNYGYTF
DNA: TGTGCCAGTATCAACCCGGGTTCCAACTATGGCTACACCTTC
length: 14
size: -
V: TRBV19
J: TRBJ1-2
D: -

CDR3: CASSQAGQGSVEAFF
DNA: TGTGCCAGCAGCCAAGCCGGACAGGGCTCTGTTGAAGCTTTCTTT
length: 15
size: -
V: TRBV4-2
J: TRBJ1-1
D: TRBD1

CDR3: CASSNRGREETQYF
DNA: TGTGCCAGCAGTAACAGGGGGAGAGAGGAGACCCAGTACTTC
length: 14
size: -
V: TRBV2
J: TRBJ2-5
D: TRBD1

CDR3: CASSYFEYTGELFF
DNA: TGTGCCAGCAGTTACTTCGAATACACCGGGGAGCTGTTTTTT
length: 14
size: -
V: TRBV6-5
J: TRBJ2-2
D: -

CDR3: CASSLAGNQPQHF
DNA: TGTGCCAGCAGCTTGGCGGGGAATCAGCCCCAGCATTTT
length: 13
size: -
V: TRBV5-4
J: TRBJ1-5
D: -

CDR3: CAISELPREGVQYF
DNA: TGTGCCATCAGTGAGCTTCCTAGGGAGGGGGTGCAGTACTTC
length: 14
size: -
V: TRBV10-3
J: TRBJ2-7
D: -

CDR3: CASSLTDEQFF
DNA: TGCGCCAGCAGCTTAACCGATGAGCAGTTCTTC
length: 11
size: few
V: TRBV5-1
J: TRBJ2-1
D: -

CDR3: CASSGVTGAGYEQYF
DNA: TGTGCCAGCAGTGGTGTGACAGGGGCGGGGTACGAGCAGTACTTC
length: 15
size: few
V: TRBV2
J: TRBJ2-7
D: TRBD1

CDR3: CASSKGGSSYNEQFF
DNA: TGTGCCAGTAGTAAGGGTGGCAGCTCCTACAATGAGCAGTTCTTC
length: 15
size: -
V: TRBV19
J: TRBJ2-1
D: -

CDR3: CASSLLLETGEQYF
DNA: TGTGCCAGCAGTTTATTGCTGGAGACTGGTGAGCAGTACTTC
length: 14
size: -
V: TRBV27
J: TRBJ2-7
D: -

CDR3: CASSFLRGNTEAFF
DNA: TGTGCCAGCAGCTTTCTCAGGGGGAACACTGAAGCTTTCTTT
length: 14
size: -
V: TRBV5-6
J: TRBJ1-1
D: -

CDR3: CASSWGNQPQHF
DNA: TGTGCCAGCAGTTGGGGGAATCAGCCCCAGCATTTT
length: 12
size: -
V: TRBV28
J: TRBJ1-5
D: -

CDR3: CASSSGQGTYEQYF
DNA: TGTGCCAGTAGTTCGGGGCAGGGAACCTACGAGCAGTACTTC
length: 14
size: -
V: TRBV19
J: TRBJ2-7
D: -

CDR3: CASSPSQGASLSGRNEQFF
DNA: TGTGCCAGCAGCCCCTCCCAGGGGGCAAGCCTCTCTGGCCGAAATGAGCAGTTCTTC
length: 19
size: -
V: TRBV7-9
J: TRBJ2-1
D: TRBD1

CDR3: CASSLEGAGRSYEQYF
DNA: TGTGCCAGCAGCTTAGAGGGGGCAGGAAGGAGTTACGAGCAGTACTTC
length: 16
size: -
V: TRBV7-6
J: TRBJ2-7
D: TRBD1

CDR3: CASSFGLAGGPPYNEQFF
DNA: TGTGCCAGCAGCTTCGGACTAGCGGGAGGTCCCCCCTACAATGAGCAGTTCTTC
length: 18
size: -
V: TRBV5-5
J: TRBJ2-1
D: TRBD2

CDR3: CASSRLGENTEAFF
DNA: TGTGCCAGCAGCCGTTTGGGGGAGAACACTGAAGCTTTCTTT
length: 14
size: -
V: TRBV9
J: TRBJ1-1
D: -

CDR3: CASSLGLAGGKQFF
DNA: TGTGCCAGCAGCTTAGGTTTAGCGGGAGGTAAGCAGTTCTTC
length: 14
size: -
V: TRBV7-2
J: TRBJ2-1
D: TRBD2

CDR3: CASSLRGNIDSNQPQHF
DNA: TGTGCCAGCAGCTTGAGAGGGAACATTGATAGCAATCAGCCCCAGCATTTT
length: 17
size: -
V: TRBV5-6
J: TRBJ1-5
D: -

CDR3: CASYLGQLNTEAFF
DNA: TGTGCCAGCTACCTGGGGCAACTGAACACTGAAGCTTTCTTT
length: 14
size: -
V: TRBV28
J: TRBJ1-1
D: -

CDR3: CASSLANMGGEAFF
DNA: TGTGCCAGCAGCTTGGCCAACATGGGGGGTGAAGCTTTCTTT
length: 14
size: -
V: TRBV5-6
J: TRBJ1-1
D: -

CDR3: CASSLPSAYEQYF
DNA: TGTGCCAGCAGTTTACCTAGCGCCTACGAGCAGTACTTC
length: 13
size: -
V: TRBV28
J: TRBJ2-7
D: -

CDR3: CASSHTYSSYEQYF
DNA: TGTGCCAGCAGCCATACGTATAGCTCCTACGAGCAGTACTTC
length: 14
size: -
V: TRBV14
J: TRBJ2-7
D: -

CDR3: CASSYLRNTDTQYF
DNA: TGTGCCAGCAGTTACTTACGCAACACAGATACGCAGTATTTT
length: 14
size: -
V: TRBV6-6
J: TRBJ2-3
D: -

CDR3: CSVDAREGRGETQYF
DNA: TGCAGCGTTGATGCCCGGGAGGGCCGGGGGGAGACCCAGTACTTC
length: 15
size: -
V: TRBV29-1
J: TRBJ2-5
D: TRBD2

CDR3: CAISVDRTTEAFF
DNA: TGTGCCATCAGTGTCGACAGAACCACTGAAGCTTTCTTT
length: 13
size: -
V: TRBV10-3
J: TRBJ1-1
D: -

CDR3: CATSGTSGALAYEQYF
DNA: TGTGCCACCAGCGGGACGAGCGGGGCACTTGCTTACGAGCAGTACTTC
length: 16
size: few
V: TRBV15
J: TRBJ2-7
D: TRBD2

CDR3: CASIPGKGSNQPQHF
DNA: TGTGCCAGCATACCAGGAAAGGGGAGCAATCAGCCCCAGCATTTT
length: 15
size: once
V: TRBV19
J: TRBJ1-5
D: -

CDR3: CSVDLAGDETQYF
DNA: TGCAGCGTTGATCTAGCGGGAGACGAGACCCAGTACTTC
length: 13
size: -
V: TRBV29-1
J: TRBJ2-5
D: TRBD2

CDR3: CAISDPTRNTEAFF
DNA: TGTGCCATCAGTGACCCCACAAGGAACACTGAAGCTTTCTTT
length: 14
size: -
V: TRBV10-3
J: TRBJ1-1
D: -

CDR3: CASSQGLFTDTQYF
DNA: TGTGCCAGCAGCCAAGGGCTCTTCACAGATACGCAGTATTTT
length: 14
size: -
V: TRBV7-8
J: TRBJ2-3
D: -

CDR3: CASSLGTGPFYGYTF
DNA: TGTGCCAGCAGCTTGGGGACAGGACCCTTCTATGGCTACACCTTC
length: 15
size: -
V: TRBV7-8
J: TRBJ1-2
D: TRBD1

CDR3: CASSPGLSTDTQYF
DNA: TGTGCCAGCAGCCCGGGACTTTCCACAGATACGCAGTATTTT
length: 14
size: -
V: TRBV6-5
J: TRBJ2-3
D: -

CDR3: CASSLAGQLGGTQYF
DNA: TGTGCCAGCAGCTTAGCGGGGCAGCTCGGGGGGACCCAGTACTTC
length: 15
size: -
V: TRBV7-8
J: TRBJ2-5
D: -

CDR3: CASSPTGGLNEKLFF
DNA: TGTGCCAGCAGTCCGACAGGGGGGCTTAATGAAAAACTGTTTTTT
length: 15
size: -
V: TRBV28
J: TRBJ1-4
D: TRBD1

CDR3: CASSYCPGLRNTEAFF
DNA: TGTGCCAGCAGTTATTGCCCGGGACTGAGGAACACTGAAGCTTTCTTT
length: 16
size: -
V: TRBV6-7
J: TRBJ1-1
D: -

CDR3: CASSPIGQGNTEAFF
DNA: TGTGCCAGCAGCCCAATAGGACAGGGGAACACTGAAGCTTTCTTT
length: 15
size: -
V: TRBV7-6
J: TRBJ1-1
D: TRBD1

CDR3: CASSLTGGSGNTIYF
DNA: TGTGCCAGCAGTTTAACAGGGGGCTCTGGAAACACCATATATTTT
length: 15
size: -
V: TRBV28
J: TRBJ1-3
D: TRBD1